This TCR beta chain was identified during a study of T-cell reconstitution after alpha-beta-depleted transplantation in children. Findings and caveats of the study: A year post-transplant, T-cell counts and diversity derived mostly from newly produced T cells. It was surviving recipient T cells and thymic progenitors that gave some patients high TCRbeta diversity at day 60. Expanded graft clones numbering several hundred reportedly gave rise to alpha-beta T cells about two months after transplant.

In regard to this clonotype: Its antigen remains unidentified.

The CDR3 contains 17 residues. Unique molecular identifiers were incorporated when the TCRbeta library was constructed. A single record per CDR3 protein comes from TCRdb applying MiXCR to the PCR reads. Of 700,000 to 950,000 distinct CDR3 sequences in the sample, about 16% were seen once. The source material was PBMCs, mostly from graft donor cells, sampled 360 days after TCRalphabeta/CD19-depleted stem cell transplant. The chain has TRBV21-1 and TRBJ1-5; TRBD1, as called in the table, went unchecked against the DNA. TRBV21-1 is classified as a pseudogene. This receptor was taken from a male patient aged 5 to 17 who had a stem cell transplant for acute lymphoblastic leukemia, so the T cells may come from the graft donor. In DNA form, the CDR3 reads TGTGCCAGCAGCAAAGATCGTCCCGACAGTACTTATCAGCCCCAGCATTTT. It translates to CASSKDRPDSTYQPQHF.